The 21 T cell receptor beta chains listed next were all sequenced from one sample in a study of blood T cell repertoires in COVID-19. Assay: immunoSEQ multiplex PCR; the TCRdb copy retains only in-frame clones and omits some. The table lists about 140,000 clones, 80% to 90% of them singletons. Input material: PBMCs or T cells enriched from blood (not recorded which). The receptor source for this set is a man aged 60-69 years who had recovered from COVID-19.

The chain links TRBV25-1 to TRBJ2-2; 14 bases match TRBD2. This CDR3 has 17 residues. Germline V CDR1 and CDR2: MGHDK, SYGVNS. The V gene end was trimmed by 5 bases and the J gene end by 8 bases; junction bases not matched to a gene: 10. The CDR3: CASSSGTSGSSWGELFF. CDR3 bases: TGTGCCAGCAGTTCCGGGACTAGCGGGAGTTCATGGGGGGAGCTGTTTTTT.

The chain combines TRBV4-1 with TRBJ2-4; 8 bases are shared with TRBD2. The CDR3 is 15 amino acids. The V and J ends lost 0 bases and 10 bases, in that order; junction bases with no gene match: 8. The germline CDR1 and CDR2 sequences are MGHRA and YSYEKL. The CDR3 bases are TGCGCCAGCAGCCAAGAAGCCAGCGGGAGTGGTATTCAGTACTTC. This gives the protein CASSQEASGSGIQYF.

The rearrangement uses TRBV5-1 and TRBJ1-2, with 7 bases aligning to TRBD1. The germline V gene encodes CDR1 SGHRS and CDR2 YFSETQ. This CDR3 has 15 amino acids. V was pared by 0 bases and J by 4 bases, with 6 bases of the junction left unmatched. CDR3 sequence: CASSLGYTGAYGYTF. The CDR3 nucleotides read TGCGCCAGCAGCTTGGGGTATACAGGGGCCTATGGCTACACCTTC.

The genes are TRBV28 and TRBJ1-2; D is possibly TRBD1 (6 bases). This CDR3 has 14 residues. Germline V gene lookup returns CDR1 MDHEN and CDR2 SYDVKM. Between the trimmed V and J ends, which lost 6 bases and 7 bases, there was a span of 18 bases. DNA for the CDR3: TGTGCCAGCAGCCCCGGGGGGCCTCTGGGTGGCTACACCTTC. This sequence encodes CASSPGGPLGGYTF.

V and J are TRBV20-1 and TRBJ1-5; D ambiguous. Germline V gene sequence: CDR1 DFQATT, CDR2 SNEGSKA (reference sequence). This CDR3 spans 16 amino acids. V was trimmed by 3 bases and J by 1 base, leaving 16 bases between them. CDR3 bases: TGCAGTGCTAGTCGCGGTCCGCGGGGAAGCAATCAGCCCCAGCATTTT. Translation gives CSASRGPRGSNQPQHF.

The CDR3 DNA reads as TGTGCCAGTACCAGGACAGCGAACACTGAAGCTTTCTTT. Residues: CASTRTANTEAFF. The chain couples TRBV19 to TRBJ1-1, with a tentative D call TRBD1 (6 bases). Germline loops: CDR1 LNHDA, CDR2 SQIVND (reference sequence). The length of the CDR3 is 13 residues. V lost 7 bases to trimming and J lost 1 base, with 10 bases between them. Drawing the rest from reference TRBV19 and TRBJ1-1, the complete variable domain is DGGITQSPKYLFRKEGQNVTLSCEQNLNHDAMYWYRQDPGQGLRLIYYSQIVNDFQKGDIAEGYSVSREKKESFPLTVTSAQKNPTAFYLCASTRTANTEAFFGQGTRLTVV.

The genes are TRBV28 and TRBJ2-7; 9 nucleotides agree with TRBD1. Germline CDR1 and CDR2: MDHEN and SYDVKM. The length of the CDR3 is 14 residues. After removal of 5 bases from V and 6 bases from J, the junction contained 8 bases not matched to a gene. The CDR3 coding sequence is TGTGCCAGCAGTAGACCGGGACAGGGTTTCGAGCAGTACTTC. Protein: CASSRPGQGFEQYF.

This chain connects TRBV5-1 to TRBJ2-1; D may be TRBD1 (8 bases). The V gene lost 5 bases and the J gene lost 8 bases, with 20 bases spanning the gap. Germline CDR1 and CDR2: SGHRS and YFSETQ. The CDR3 covers 15 residues. The CDR3 coding sequence is TGCGCCAGCAGTCGTGGTAATACAGGGGGGGATGAGCAGTTCTTC. Its translation: CASSRGNTGGDEQFF.

The chain is built from TRBV12-3 or TRBV12-4 and TRBJ1-1; D gene ambiguous. V lost 6 bases, J lost 7 bases, and 15 bases lay in between. This CDR3 comprises 13 residues. The CDR3 nucleotides read TGTGCCAGCAGCCTAACGAGAACGATTGAAGCTTTCTTT. Translating gives CASSLTRTIEAFF.

This rearrangement joins TRBV6-5 to TRBJ2-3; tentative D call: TRBD1 (6 bases). The CDR3 consists of 15 residues. V was clipped by 6 bases and J by 0 bases, with 13 bases between them. Germline assignment: CDR1 MNHEY and CDR2 SVGAGI. The CDR3 spells CASSRTRGSTDTQYF. The CDR3 DNA sequence: TGTGCCAGCAGCCGAACCAGGGGTAGCACAGATACGCAGTATTTT.

The chain's CDR3 is CASSPSDSPYEQYF. CDR3 in DNA: TGTGCCAGCAGCCCCTCCGACAGCCCCTACGAGCAGTACTTC. The V and J genes are TRBV9 and TRBJ2-7; TRBD1 might be the D (5 bases). V shed 4 bases and J shed 2 bases, with 13 bases lying between them. Germline V gene sequence: CDR1 SGDLS, CDR2 YYNGEE. The length of the CDR3 is 14 residues.

The chain carries TRBV2 and TRBJ2-7; TRBD1 aligns across 8 bases. CDR3 size: 15 residues. CDR1 and CDR2 from the germline V gene are SNHLY and FYNNEI. J was trimmed by 4 bases and V by 6 bases; bases with no gene match: 11. CDR3 nucleotide sequence: TGTGCCAGCAGACGCCAGGGGGCGCCGGGGTACGAGCAGTACTTC. As protein: CASRRQGAPGYEQYF.

The chain is built from TRBV12-2 and TRBJ1-5; the D call of TRBD1 is as the table states it, not checked on the DNA. TRBV12-2 is an annotated pseudogene. This CDR3 is 15 amino acids long. The CDR3 protein is CASCLGHQSAQPQHF. The CDR3 DNA reads TGTGCAAGTTGCCTGGGACATCAATCGGCCCAGCCCCAGCATTTT.

This chain links TRBV2 with TRBJ2-5, with 10 bases aligning to TRBD1. In germline, CDR1 is SNHLY, CDR2 FYNNEI. Losses at the gene ends were 8 bases for V and 1 base for J; bases not matched to a gene: 10. This CDR3 spans 16 amino acids. The CDR3 sequence: CASDRGRVGPQETQYF. The CDR3 DNA follows: TGTGCCAGCGACAGGGGGCGCGTGGGTCCCCAAGAGACCCAGTACTTC.

The genes are TRBV5-1 and TRBJ2-3; 8 bases are shared with TRBD1. The ends lost 4 bases at V and 2 bases at J; junction bases unmatched: 9. The germline CDR1 and CDR2 sequences are SGHRS and YFSETQ. The CDR3 is 16 amino acids. In DNA, the CDR3 is TGCGCCAGCAGCCGACTCTTGACAGGGGACACAGATACGCAGTATTTT. It codes for CASSRLLTGDTDTQYF. Drawing the rest from reference TRBV5-1 and TRBJ2-3, the complete variable domain is KAGVTQTPRYLIKTRGQQVTLSCSPISGHRSVSWYQQTPGQGLQFLFEYFSETQRNKGNFPGRFSGRQFSNSRSEMNVSTLELGDSALYLCASSRLLTGDTDTQYFGPGTRLTVL.

The V and J genes are TRBV19 and TRBJ2-6; 9 nucleotides align to TRBD2. J was trimmed by 0 bases and V by 3 bases; bases with no gene match: 6. This CDR3 is 18 amino acids long. Germline V gives CDR1 LNHDA, CDR2 SQIVND (reference sequence). The CDR3 sequence: CASSIPSGTTSGANVLTF. CDR3 sequence (DNA): TGTGCCAGTAGTATCCCTAGCGGGACGACCTCTGGGGCCAACGTCCTGACTTTC.

The rearrangement links TRBV19 to TRBJ2-1; TRBD1 might be the D (6 bases). CDR1 is LNHDA and CDR2 is SQIVND in the germline V gene (reference sequence). V lost 10 bases and J lost 4, with 23 bases in between. The CDR3 runs 16 residues. The CDR3 nucleotides are TGTGCCACTAACCAACGCCCCAGGGGAAATTACAATGAGCAGTTCTTC. It translates to CATNQRPRGNYNEQFF.

The V gene is TRBV25-1, the J gene TRBJ1-2, with D perhaps matching TRBD1 (5 bases). Looked up from germline, CDR1 is MGHDK and CDR2 is SYGVNS. V was shortened by 3 bases and J by 5 bases, with 7 bases between the two germline ends. The CDR3 sequence is 12 residues long. The DNA for the CDR3 is TGTGCCAGCAGTGAGACAGTTTATGGCTACACCTTC. Translating gives CASSETVYGYTF.

V gene TRBV30 combines with J gene TRBJ1-2; TRBD1 aligns across 7 bases. Trimming cost V 1 base and J 5 bases; bases outside gene matches: 13. Germline CDR1 and CDR2: GTSNPN and SVGIG (reference sequence). The CDR3 spans 16 residues. The CDR3 DNA reads TGTGCCTGGAGTGGGTCCAGGGGGTCCGACCTGTATGGCTACACCTTC. Translated: CAWSGSRGSDLYGYTF.

V gene TRBV27 combines with J gene TRBJ2-7, with D tentatively TRBD1 (5 bases). Germline V gene data show CDR1 as MNHEY and CDR2 as SMNVEV (reference sequence). V lost 3 bases to trimming and J lost 0 bases, with 21 bases between them. The CDR3 is 18 amino acids. This CDR3 is CASSFLPPQGPPSYEQYF. The DNA of the CDR3 is TGTGCCAGCAGTTTCCTCCCCCCCCAGGGTCCCCCCTCCTACGAGCAGTACTTC.

This clone was seen only once. This sequence joins TRBV18 and TRBJ2-7; D uncertain. Looked up from germline, CDR1 is KGHSH and CDR2 is LQKENI. This CDR3 is built from 14 residues. The V end was cut by 1 base, the J end by 0 bases, with 7 bases between. The CDR3 reads CASSPLESSYEQYF. The CDR3, as DNA: TGTGCCAGCTCACCACTGGAGAGCTCCTACGAGCAGTACTTC. Complete variable domain (other parts from reference TRBV18 and TRBJ2-7): NAGVMQNPRHLVRRRGQEARLRCSPMKGHSHVYWYRQLPEEGLKFMVYLQKENIIDESGMPKERFSAEFPKEGPSILRIQQVVRGDSAAYFCASSPLESSYEQYFGPGTRLTVT.